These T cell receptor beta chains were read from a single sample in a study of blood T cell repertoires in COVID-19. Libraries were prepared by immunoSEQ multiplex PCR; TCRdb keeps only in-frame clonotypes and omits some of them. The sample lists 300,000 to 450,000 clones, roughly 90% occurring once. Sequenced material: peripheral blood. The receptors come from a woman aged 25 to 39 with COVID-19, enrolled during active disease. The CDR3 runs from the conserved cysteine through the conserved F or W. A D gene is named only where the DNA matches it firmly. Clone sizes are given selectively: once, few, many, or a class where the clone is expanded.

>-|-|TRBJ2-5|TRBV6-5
CASSPGFGEETQYF
TGTGCCAGCAGCCCCGGGTTCGGGGAAGAGACCCAGTACTTC
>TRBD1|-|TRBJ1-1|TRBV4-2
CASSHLLWTGGDYTEAFF
TGTGCCAGCAGCCACTTGCTCTGGACAGGAGGAGATTACACTGAAGCTTTCTTT
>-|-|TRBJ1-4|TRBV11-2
CASSPPGATNEKLFF
TGTGCCAGCAGCCCGCCGGGGGCAACTAATGAAAAACTGTTTTTT
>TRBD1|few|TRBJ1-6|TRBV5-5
CASSDTGGGTPLHF
TGTGCCAGCAGCGATACAGGGGGCGGGACACCCCTCCACTTT
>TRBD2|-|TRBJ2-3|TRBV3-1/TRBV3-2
CASSQAFGGADTQYF
TGTGCCAGCAGCCAAGCGTTCGGGGGGGCAGATACGCAGTATTTT
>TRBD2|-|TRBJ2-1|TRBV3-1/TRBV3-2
CASSQRRAGLAGGEQFF
TGTGCCAGCAGCCAACGCAGGGCGGGACTAGCGGGAGGTGAGCAGTTCTTC
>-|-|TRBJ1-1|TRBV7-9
CASSRTGRLTEAFF
TGTGCCAGCAGCCGTACCGGCAGGTTAACTGAAGCTTTCTTT
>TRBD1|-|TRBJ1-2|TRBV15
CATSARGTGTFYGYTF
TGTGCCACCAGCGCCCGTGGGACAGGGACTTTCTATGGCTACACCTTC
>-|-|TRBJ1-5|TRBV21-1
CASRSQGSFSRYSNQPQHF
TGTGCCAGCAGATCGCAGGGATCTTTTTCGCGCTATAGCAATCAGCCCCAGCATTTT
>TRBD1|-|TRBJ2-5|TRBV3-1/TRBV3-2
CASSSLGTGRETQYF
TGTGCCAGCAGCTCCCTCGGGACAGGGAGAGAGACCCAGTACTTC
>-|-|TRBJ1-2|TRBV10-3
CAISEGGFLAYGYTF
TGTGCCATCAGTGAGGGAGGGTTTTTGGCCTATGGCTACACCTTC
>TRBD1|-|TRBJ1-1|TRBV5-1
CASSSQTGAEAFF
TGCGCCAGCAGCTCTCAGACAGGGGCTGAAGCTTTCTTT
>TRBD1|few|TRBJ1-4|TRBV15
CATSIGTGPTLGEKLFF
TGTGCCACCAGCATAGGGACAGGGCCCACTCTTGGGGAAAAACTGTTTTTT
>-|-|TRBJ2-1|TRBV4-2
CASSQDGGAGYNEQFF
TGTGCCAGCAGCCAAGATGGGGGGGCCGGGTACAATGAGCAGTTCTTC
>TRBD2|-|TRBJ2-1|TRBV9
CASSPLAGGHNEQFF
TGTGCCAGCAGCCCACTAGCGGGGGGTCACAATGAGCAGTTCTTC
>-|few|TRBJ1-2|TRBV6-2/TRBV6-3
CASSYRGSPNYGYTF
TGTGCCAGCAGTTATCGTGGCTCCCCTAACTATGGCTACACCTTC
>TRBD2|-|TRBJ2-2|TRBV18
CASSPPASGGSNTGELFF
TGTGCCAGCTCACCACCGGCTAGCGGGGGCTCGAACACCGGGGAGCTGTTTTTT
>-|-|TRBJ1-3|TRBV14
CASSQDRGGPNTIYF
TGTGCCAGCAGCCAAGATCGGGGGGGACCGAACACCATATATTTT
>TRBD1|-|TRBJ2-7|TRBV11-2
CASSTGTGHYEQYF
TGTGCCAGCAGCACCGGGACAGGGCACTACGAGCAGTACTTC
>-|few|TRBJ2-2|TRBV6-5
CASSPDSGELFF
TGTGCCAGCAGTCCCGACAGCGGGGAGCTGTTTTTT
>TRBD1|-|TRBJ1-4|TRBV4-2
CASSQGRQGWPNEKLFF
TGTGCCAGCAGCCAAGGGAGACAGGGGTGGCCTAATGAAAAACTGTTTTTT
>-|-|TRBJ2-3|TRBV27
CASSLWLEAGSTDTQYF
TGTGCCAGCAGTTTATGGTTGGAGGCGGGATCCACAGATACGCAGTATTTT
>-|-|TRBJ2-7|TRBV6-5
CASIGTPTYEQYF
TGTGCCAGCATCGGGACACCTACCTACGAGCAGTACTTC
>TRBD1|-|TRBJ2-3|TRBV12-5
CASGLTPTGSYQPDTQYF
TGTGCTAGTGGTTTGACCCCGACAGGGTCATATCAACCCGATACGCAGTATTTT
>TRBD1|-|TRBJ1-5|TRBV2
CASSEWGLTGDGWSNQPQHF
TGTGCCAGCAGTGAATGGGGTCTTACAGGGGACGGCTGGAGCAATCAGCCCCAGCATTTT
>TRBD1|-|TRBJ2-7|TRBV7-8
CASSSSGGYEQYF
TGTGCCAGCAGCTCCTCAGGGGGCTACGAGCAGTACTTC
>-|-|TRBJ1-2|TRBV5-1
CASSSALGGYYGYTF
TGCGCCAGCAGCTCGGCCCTGGGGGGGTACTATGGCTACACCTTC
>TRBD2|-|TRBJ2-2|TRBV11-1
CASSAGLAANTGELFF
TGTGCCAGCAGCGCGGGACTAGCGGCGAACACCGGGGAGCTGTTTTTT
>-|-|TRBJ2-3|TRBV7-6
CASSQTGGLNTDTQYF
TGTGCCAGCAGCCAAACGGGGGGCTTGAACACAGATACGCAGTATTTT